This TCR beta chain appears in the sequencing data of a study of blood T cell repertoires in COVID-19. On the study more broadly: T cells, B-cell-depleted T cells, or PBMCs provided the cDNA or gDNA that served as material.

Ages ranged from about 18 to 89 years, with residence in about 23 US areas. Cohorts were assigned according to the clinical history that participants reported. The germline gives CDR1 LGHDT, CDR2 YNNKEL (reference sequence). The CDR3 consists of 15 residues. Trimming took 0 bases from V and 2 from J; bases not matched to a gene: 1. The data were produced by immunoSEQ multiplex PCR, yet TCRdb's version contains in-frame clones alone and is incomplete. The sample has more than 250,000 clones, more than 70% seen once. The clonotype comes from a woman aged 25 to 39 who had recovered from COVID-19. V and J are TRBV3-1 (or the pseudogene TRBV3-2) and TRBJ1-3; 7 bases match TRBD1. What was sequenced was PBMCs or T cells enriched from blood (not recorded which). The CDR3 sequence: CASSQDQGAGNTIYF. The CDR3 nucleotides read TGTGCCAGCAGCCAAGATCAGGGGGCTGGAAACACCATATATTTT.